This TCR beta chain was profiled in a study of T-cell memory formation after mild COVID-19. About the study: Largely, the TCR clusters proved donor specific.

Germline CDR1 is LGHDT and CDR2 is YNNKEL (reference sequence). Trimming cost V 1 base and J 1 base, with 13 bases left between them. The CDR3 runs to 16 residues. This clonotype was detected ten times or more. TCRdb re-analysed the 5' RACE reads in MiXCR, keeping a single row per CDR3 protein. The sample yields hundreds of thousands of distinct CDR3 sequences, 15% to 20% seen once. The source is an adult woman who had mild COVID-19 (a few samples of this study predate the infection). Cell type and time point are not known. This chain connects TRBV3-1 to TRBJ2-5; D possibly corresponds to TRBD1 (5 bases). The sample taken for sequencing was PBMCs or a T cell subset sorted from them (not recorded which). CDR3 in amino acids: CASSQGSRGGQETQYF. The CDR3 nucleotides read TGTGCCAGCAGCCAAGGAAGTAGGGGCGGCCAAGAGACCCAGTACTTC.